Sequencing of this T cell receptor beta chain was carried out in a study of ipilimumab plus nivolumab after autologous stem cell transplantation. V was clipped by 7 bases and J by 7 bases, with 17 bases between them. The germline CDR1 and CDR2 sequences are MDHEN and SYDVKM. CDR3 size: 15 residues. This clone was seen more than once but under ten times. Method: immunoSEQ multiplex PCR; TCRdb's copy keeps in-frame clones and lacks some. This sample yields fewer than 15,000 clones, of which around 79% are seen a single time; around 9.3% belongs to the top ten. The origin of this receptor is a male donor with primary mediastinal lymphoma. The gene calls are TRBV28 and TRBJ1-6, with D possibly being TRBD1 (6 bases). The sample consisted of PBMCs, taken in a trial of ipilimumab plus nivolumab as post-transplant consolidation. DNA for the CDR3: TGTGCCAGCAATAAGGCGACAGGACGAAATTCACCCCTCCACTTT. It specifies CASNKATGRNSPLHF.